A selection of T cell receptor beta chains follows, all from one sample in a study of cytomegalovirus exposure and HLA in healthy donors. The assay was immunoSEQ multiplex PCR, and TCRdb's table has in-frame clones only and misses some. The sample lists around 100,000 clones, approximately 69% occurring once. Material for sequencing was PBMCs. These receptors all come from a middle-aged woman in good health and CMV-seropositive. Both conserved end residues are part of each CDR3. D genes are given only for firm matches. Size tells how often a clone was seen (once, few, many) or the class of an expanded clone, and some rows leave it out.

J: TRBJ1-2; size: once; V: TRBV5-6; D: .; DNA: TGTGCCAGCAGCCTGGGCAGGTACTATGGCTACACCTTC; CDR3: CASSLGRYYGYTF
J: TRBJ2-1; size: .; V: TRBV6-5; D: .; DNA: TGTGCCAGCAGTTATCAGACACATCCTTCCTACAATGAGCAGTTCTTC; CDR3: CASSYQTHPSYNEQFF
J: TRBJ1-1; size: .; V: TRBV29-1; D: TRBD1; DNA: TGCAGCGTTAGTGGGACAGGGGACACTGAAGCTTTCTTT; CDR3: CSVSGTGDTEAFF
J: TRBJ1-5; size: .; V: TRBV6-1; D: .; DNA: TGTGCCAGCAGCGAACATTTGACAGCCCCCAATCAGCCCCAGCATTTT; CDR3: CASSEHLTAPNQPQHF
J: TRBJ1-2; size: .; V: TRBV14; D: TRBD1; DNA: TGTGCCAGCAGTCGCGACAGGGATGACTATGGCTACACCTTC; CDR3: CASSRDRDDYGYTF
J: TRBJ1-2; size: few; V: TRBV6-1; D: .; DNA: TGTGCCAGCAGATTAGACAGGAGGAATGGCTACACCTTC; CDR3: CASRLDRRNGYTF
J: TRBJ2-5; size: .; V: TRBV7-2; D: .; DNA: TGTGCCAGCAGCTCCCTTGGTGGGGGGGCGGGGGAGACCCAGTACTTC; CDR3: CASSSLGGGAGETQYF
J: TRBJ2-7; size: .; V: TRBV5-6; D: TRBD2; DNA: TGTGCCAGCACCCGGGAGGACTACGAGCAGTACTTC; CDR3: CASTREDYEQYF
J: TRBJ1-2; size: .; V: TRBV28; D: .; DNA: TGTGCCAGCAGTTTCAGGCTCTACTATGGCTACACCTTC; CDR3: CASSFRLYYGYTF
J: TRBJ2-2; size: .; V: TRBV4-1; D: .; DNA: TGCGCCAGCAGCCACCCCAGGAGGGGTACAGGAGGGACCGGGGAGCTGTTTTTT; CDR3: CASSHPRRGTGGTGELFF
J: TRBJ2-1; size: .; V: TRBV7-8; D: TRBD2; DNA: TGTGCCAGCAGCTTAGGGCCGGGAGGCGTATATGAGCAGTTCTTC; CDR3: CASSLGPGGVYEQFF
J: TRBJ1-2; size: few; V: TRBV12-5; D: .; DNA: TGTGCTAGTGGACTATGGGGGGGGGCTAATGGCTACACCTTC; CDR3: CASGLWGGANGYTF
J: TRBJ2-1; size: .; V: TRBV27; D: .; DNA: TGTGCCAGCAGTCCCGGACGGGGAGTCTACAATGAGCAGTTCTTC; CDR3: CASSPGRGVYNEQFF